What follows are 14 T cell receptor beta chains derived from one specimen sequenced in a study of chemoradiotherapy in HPV16-positive cancers. Sequenced by immunoSEQ multiplex PCR; TCRdb stores in-frame clones only, minus some. In the table there are 5,000 to 6,000 clones, approximately 90% of which are singletons. The sample was blood, taken from a patient who underwent chemoradiotherapy. These receptors were obtained from a human donor with HPV-associated anogenital cancer.

The J gene is TRBJ2-7, the V gene TRBV21-1; the listed D gene, TRBD1, was not tested against the DNA. TRBV21-1 is classified as a pseudogene. The CDR3 sequence is 15 residues long. The CDR3 DNA sequence: TGTGCCAGCATCAAACTTATAGGGACAGACTACGAGCAGTACTTC. Encoded protein: CASIKLIGTDYEQYF.

CDR3 coding DNA: TGTGCCAGCAGCTTAGACGGCAGGGGCGTCGAAAAACTGTTTTTT. This sequence encodes CASSLDGRGVEKLFF. The chain couples TRBV7-9 to TRBJ1-4; tentative D call: TRBD1 (6 bases). Trimming left V 1 base short and J 8 bases short, with 14 bases between. The CDR3 totals 15 residues. Germline V gives CDR1 SEHNR, CDR2 FQNEAQ (reference sequence).

This chain joins TRBV11-2 and TRBJ2-1, with 8 bases that match TRBD2. V lost 3 bases to trimming and J lost 3 bases; unmatched junction nucleotides: 10. CDR3 length equals 17 residues. Germline CDR1 and CDR2: SGHAT and FQNNGV. CDR3 DNA sequence: TGTGCCAGCAGCTTCGGCCGAACTAGCGGCAACTACAATGAGCAGTTCTTC. It is translated as CASSFGRTSGNYNEQFF.

The chain recombines TRBV27 with TRBJ1-5; TRBD1 is a possible D gene (6 bases). V lost 4 bases and J 1 base, leaving 14 bases between the germline ends. This CDR3 spans 16 amino acids. Per the germline V gene, CDR1 is MNHEY and CDR2 is SMNVEV (reference sequence). This CDR3 reads CASSSLRGASNQPQHF. In DNA form, the CDR3 reads TGTGCCAGCAGTTCCCTCAGGGGAGCGAGCAATCAGCCCCAGCATTTT.

The CDR3 reads CASSRFPGLAGGIEQFF. In DNA form, the CDR3 reads TGCGCCAGCAGCCGTTTCCCGGGACTAGCGGGAGGGATTGAGCAGTTCTTC. The chain is built from TRBV4-1 and TRBJ2-1, with 16 positions matching TRBD2. The CDR3 totals 17 residues. Losses at the gene ends were 4 bases for V and 9 bases for J; bases not matched to a gene: 9. Looked up from germline, CDR1 is MGHRA and CDR2 is YSYEKL.

V and J are TRBV11-2 and TRBJ2-1; TRBD2 might be the D (6 bases). This CDR3 comprises 14 residues. Trimming pared 2 bases from V and 6 bases from J, leaving 11 bases between. In germline, CDR1 is SGHAT, CDR2 FQNNGV. The CDR3 region is CASSLILAVNEQFF. For the CDR3, the DNA is TGTGCCAGCAGCTTAATACTAGCCGTCAATGAGCAGTTCTTC. The whole variable domain, remainder taken from reference TRBV11-2 and TRBJ2-1, is EAGVAQSPRYKIIEKRQSVAFWCNPISGHATLYWYQQILGQGPKLLIQFQNNGVVDDSQLPKDRFSAERLKGVDSTLKIQPAKLEDSAVYLCASSLILAVNEQFFGPGTRLTVL.

This chain joins TRBV5-4 and TRBJ2-5; 10 bases align to TRBD2. Germline CDR1 and CDR2: SGHNT and YYREEE (reference sequence). This CDR3 is 15 amino acids long. With V trimmed by 4 bases and J by 5 bases, 8 bases remained unmatched. DNA of the CDR3: TGTGCCAGCAGCACCTCTACTAGCGGGGTCGAGACCCAGTACTTC. Residues: CASSTSTSGVETQYF.

The chain combines TRBV7-3 with TRBJ2-1, with TRBD2 matching 8 bases. The trim removed 4 bases at V and 6 bases at J, leaving 11 bases unmatched. CDR1 SGHTA and CDR2 FQGTGA come from the germline V gene. This CDR3 is built from 16 residues. The CDR3 spells CASSSRGQRGGNEQFF. Written as DNA, the CDR3 is TGTGCCAGCAGCTCCCGGGGACAACGGGGGGGCAATGAGCAGTTCTTC. Combining the CDR3 with reference TRBV7-3 and TRBJ2-1 gives the whole variable domain GAGVSQTPSNKVTEKGKYVELRCDPISGHTALYWYRQSLGQGPEFLIYFQGTGAADDSGLPNDRFFAVRPEGSVSTLKIQRTERGDSAVYLCASSSRGQRGGNEQFFGPGTRLTVL.

This clone was observed once. The rearrangement links TRBV15 to TRBJ1-3; D possibly corresponds to TRBD1 (6 bases). The CDR3 is 14 residues long. In germline, CDR1 is LNHNV, CDR2 YYDKDF (reference sequence). Trimming removed 5 bases at V and 1 base at J, with 9 bases between. The CDR3 protein is CATSSQGSGNTIYF. Here the CDR3 DNA reads TGTGCCACCAGCTCCCAGGGGTCTGGAAACACCATATATTTT.

The rearrangement links TRBV7-9 to TRBJ1-1; D perhaps matches TRBD1 (6 bases). The CDR3 is made up of 13 amino acids. Deletions cut 4 bases from V and 2 bases from J, with 8 bases between. From germline, CDR1 is SEHNR and CDR2 FQNEAQ (reference sequence). CDR3 bases: TGTGCCAGCAGCTGGGGGCTAAACACTGAAGCTTTCTTT. Translation gives CASSWGLNTEAFF.

The chain uses TRBV12-5 and TRBJ2-5, with D tentatively TRBD2 (6 bases). Germline values: CDR1 LGHNT, CDR2 FRNRAP. V was trimmed by 5 bases and J by 8 bases, leaving 18 bases between them. The CDR3 is 14 residues long. CDR3 DNA: TGTGCTAGTGGTCACGGGACGCCCGGGGGTACCCAGTACTTC. It translates to CASGHGTPGGTQYF.

This chain joins TRBV9 and TRBJ2-6; D unresolved. CDR1 is SGDLS, CDR2 YYNGEE, per germline. The CDR3 extends over 14 amino acids. The V end was cut by 2 bases, the J end by 1 base, with 4 bases between. CDR3 bases: TGTGCCAGCAGCGTGGTTTCTGGGGCCAACGTCCTGACTTTC. Protein sequence: CASSVVSGANVLTF. Full variable domain (rest looked up from reference TRBV9 and TRBJ2-6): DSGVTQTPKHLITATGQRVTLRCSPRSGDLSVYWYQQSLDQGLQFLIQYYNGEERAKGNILERFSAQQFPDLHSELNLSSLELGDSALYFCASSVVSGANVLTFGAGSRLTVL.

The chain links TRBV2 to TRBJ2-1; D may be TRBD1 (6 bases). V dropped 5 bases and J dropped 0 bases, with 11 bases sitting between them. CDR1 and CDR2 (germline): SNHLY, FYNNEI. The CDR3 loop spans 15 amino acids. The CDR3 sequence: CASSKGQNSYNEQFF. The CDR3 DNA reads as TGTGCCAGCAGTAAAGGACAGAACTCCTACAATGAGCAGTTCTTC.

V usage is TRBV5-1 and J usage is TRBJ2-3, with D possibly TRBD1 on 5 matching bases. Trimming took 4 bases from V and 6 from J, leaving 15 bases between them. The CDR3 is 14 amino acids. Germline CDR1 is SGHRS and CDR2 is YFSETQ. DNA for the CDR3: TGCGCCAGCAGCCCCGGACGGCCAGGGGATACGCAGTATTTT. Its protein is CASSPGRPGDTQYF.